The clone carrying this T cell receptor (beta chain) was observed a few times. This entry belongs to a study of cytomegalovirus exposure and HLA in healthy donors. V was clipped by 0 bases and J by 1 base, with 11 bases between them. Per the germline V gene, CDR1 is SGDLS and CDR2 is YYNGEE. The CDR3 length is 15 residues. Primers included in the PCR were 60 Vbeta and 13 Jbeta primers. Repertoires were generated with immunoSEQ multiplex PCR, while TCRdb's copy carries only in-frame clones and drops some. Among 150,000 to 200,000 clones listed, approximately 84% were seen once. The TCR sequence derives from a man aged 18 to 30 in good health and CMV-seropositive. The source material was PBMCs. The chain combines TRBV9 with TRBJ2-7; perhaps TRBD2 as D (6 bases). This chain's CDR3 is CASSVATEGSYEQYF. CDR3 sequence (DNA): TGTGCCAGCAGCGTAGCTACGGAGGGATCCTACGAGCAGTACTTC.